The rows below give T cell receptor beta chains drawn from one sample of a study of T cell responses to AZD1222 COVID-19 vaccine. The assay was immunoSEQ multiplex PCR, and TCRdb's table has in-frame clones only and misses some. The profile shows under 60,000 clones, around 89% of them singletons. The sample here was peripheral blood, taken 28 days after the second AZD1222 dose. The source of these receptors is an adult who received the AZD1222 COVID-19 vaccine. Both conserved end residues are part of each CDR3. D genes are given only for firm matches. A row's size may be missing; if present it is once, few, many or a size class.

d_gene,v_gene,j_gene,abundance,CDR3nt,CDR3aa
TRBD2,TRBV18,TRBJ2-1,-,TGTGCCAGCTCACCATCTAGCGGAGAGTGGTATGAGCAGTTCTTC,CASSPSSGEWYEQFF
-,TRBV7-9,TRBJ2-1,once,TGTGCCAGCAGCTTAGCAGGGGGCAATGAGCAGTTCTTC,CASSLAGGNEQFF
-,TRBV12-3/TRBV12-4,TRBJ1-2,-,TGTGCCAGCAGCCTAAGATATGGGTATGGCTACACCTTC,CASSLRYGYGYTF
TRBD2,TRBV7-2,TRBJ2-5,-,TGTGCCAGCAGCTTAGGGGGAGGGCCGCAAGAGACCCAGTACTTC,CASSLGGGPQETQYF
-,TRBV28,TRBJ1-6,-,TGTGCCAGCAGTTTATCGGTTTCACCCCTCCACTTT,CASSLSVSPLHF
TRBD1,TRBV28,TRBJ2-5,-,TGTGCCAGCACCCTGGAGGGACAGGGAGGGGTGTTAGAGACCCAGTACTTC,CASTLEGQGGVLETQYF
-,TRBV6-6,TRBJ1-5,-,TGTGCCAGCAGCCCTCCCCTTCGGGGGGAGGCCCAGCATTTT,CASSPPLRGEAQHF
-,TRBV7-3,TRBJ2-1,-,TGTGCCAGCAGCCCAACAGGGTACGGTGAGCAGTTCTTC,CASSPTGYGEQFF
-,TRBV7-2,TRBJ2-7,-,TGTGCCAGCAGCTTAGTTGACAATTCGGCCTACGAGCAGTACTTC,CASSLVDNSAYEQYF
TRBD1,TRBV7-9,TRBJ1-2,-,TGTGCCAGCAGCCGTGGGAGGACAGGGGGAAACTATGGCTACACCTTC,CASSRGRTGGNYGYTF
-,TRBV7-2,TRBJ2-7,-,TGTGCCAGCAGCTCCTCTACCGAACGAAATTACGAGCAGTACTTC,CASSSSTERNYEQYF
-,TRBV11-2,TRBJ1-1,-,TGTGCCAGCAGAATAACAGGAGAGAACACTGAAGCTTTCTTT,CASRITGENTEAFF
TRBD1,TRBV5-1,TRBJ1-6,once,TGCGCCAGCAGCTGGGACAGGGTCGGTTCACCCCTCCACTTT,CASSWDRVGSPLHF
-,TRBV27,TRBJ1-6,-,TGTGCCAGCGGGCCGGGCCCCTATTCGGGTAATTCACCCCTCCACTTT,CASGPGPYSGNSPLHF
-,TRBV7-2,TRBJ2-1,-,TGTGCCAGCAGCCCCCCCCCGGGACACCAGGGGATGGGTGAGCAGTTCTTC,CASSPPPGHQGMGEQFF
TRBD2,TRBV10-3,TRBJ2-7,once,TGTGCCATCAGTGAGTCGACCGGGGGGGTTGGCGAGCAGTACTTC,CAISESTGGVGEQYF
TRBD2,TRBV4-1,TRBJ2-1,-,TGCGCCAGCAGCCCTTTAGCGGGGACCTACAATGAGCAGTTCTTC,CASSPLAGTYNEQFF
-,TRBV27,TRBJ1-2,-,TGTGCCAGCAGCAATACGGACAGACTAAACTATGGCTACACCTTC,CASSNTDRLNYGYTF
TRBD1,TRBV5-4,TRBJ2-3,-,TGTGCCAGCAGCATTGGAGTAGGACAGGGGTCAGATACGCAGTATTTT,CASSIGVGQGSDTQYF
-,TRBV11-3,TRBJ2-1,-,TGTGCCAGCAGCTTAGGTGGGGATTACAATGAGCAGTTCTTC,CASSLGGDYNEQFF
-,TRBV6-1,TRBJ1-5,-,TGTGCCAGCAGTGAACGGTGGAATCAGCCCCAGCATTTT,CASSERWNQPQHF
-,TRBV5-1,TRBJ1-6,-,TGCGCCAGCAGCTTGGAAGGTTTACGCCCCCTCCACTTT,CASSLEGLRPLHF
TRBD1,TRBV19,TRBJ1-2,-,TGTGCCAGTACTACCGGGACAGTCTATGGCTACACCTTC,CASTTGTVYGYTF
TRBD1,TRBV19,TRBJ2-2,-,TGTGCCAGTAGTACTGGGACAGGCCGGCGGACCGGGGAGCTGTTTTTT,CASSTGTGRRTGELFF
-,TRBV4-2,TRBJ1-5,once,TGTGCCAGCAGCCAAGACTCCGCGTTTGGCGGGGGGCGGAAGTCGGGCAATCAGCCCCAGCATTTT,CASSQDSAFGGGRKSGNQPQHF
-,TRBV20-1,TRBJ1-1,once,TGCAGTGCCCCGACACGGACTGAAGCTTTCTTT,CSAPTRTEAFF
TRBD1,TRBV5-1,TRBJ1-3,-,TGCGCCAGCAGCCCTGGACAGGCCTCTGGAAACACCATATATTTT,CASSPGQASGNTIYF
-,TRBV6-5,TRBJ2-7,-,TGTGCCAGCACCAGTGGCACAACCTACGAGCAGTACTTC,CASTSGTTYEQYF
-,TRBV6-2/TRBV6-3,TRBJ1-1,-,TGTGCCAGCACCCCGCGGTACGGAGAAGCTTTCTTT,CASTPRYGEAFF
-,TRBV5-6,TRBJ2-2,few,TGTGCCAGCAGCTCGGGACCCACCGGGGAGCTGTTTTTT,CASSSGPTGELFF
TRBD2,TRBV5-8,TRBJ2-1,-,TGTGCCAGCACTCGAGCGGGGGGCTCCTACAATGAGCAGTTCTTC,CASTRAGGSYNEQFF
TRBD2,TRBV10-3,TRBJ2-1,-,TGTGCCATCAGTGAAGGGCGGGAGGCAAATGAGCAGTTCTTC,CAISEGREANEQFF
TRBD1,TRBV7-3,TRBJ2-7,-,TGTGCCGGGGTCGGCAGGGGGCACGAGCAGTACTTC,CAGVGRGHEQYF
TRBD1,TRBV24-1,TRBJ1-1,-,TGTGCCACCTGGTGGACAGGGGGATATACTGAAGCTTTCTTT,CATWWTGGYTEAFF
-,TRBV6-5,TRBJ2-7,-,TGTGCCAGCAGTTATGACGGCGCCCCCGGCGAGCAGTACTTC,CASSYDGAPGEQYF
-,TRBV11-3,TRBJ2-3,once,TGTGCCAGCATGGGGGCTGGCACAGATACGCAGTATTTT,CASMGAGTDTQYF
-,TRBV7-2,TRBJ2-1,-,TGTGCCAGCAGCTACCCCTCTTACAATGAGCAGTTCTTC,CASSYPSYNEQFF
TRBD1,TRBV7-9,TRBJ2-1,-,TGTGCCAGCAGCCCAACTATCGACAGGGCCCCAAGCTCCTACAATGAGCAGTTCTTC,CASSPTIDRAPSSYNEQFF
-,TRBV5-4,TRBJ1-2,-,TGTGCCAGCTACCAAAGAGTGGGCAGGGGAGGCTATGGCTACACCTTC,CASYQRVGRGGYGYTF
-,TRBV10-3,TRBJ2-7,-,TGTGCCATCCGTCTGACCGGGAGCACCTACGAGCAGTACTTC,CAIRLTGSTYEQYF
-,TRBV12-3/TRBV12-4,TRBJ2-1,-,TGTGCCAGCAGTCCACTACAGGGCTATGAGCAGTTCTTC,CASSPLQGYEQFF
-,TRBV5-1,TRBJ1-1,-,TGCGCCAGCAGCCTTGGACAGCTCTATGAAGCTTTCTTT,CASSLGQLYEAFF
-,TRBV7-2,TRBJ2-3,-,TGTGCCAGCAGCTTCCGGGCCGAAAAGCAAGCAGATACGCAGTATTTT,CASSFRAEKQADTQYF
TRBD1,TRBV5-1,TRBJ1-1,-,TGCGCCAGCAGCGCACAGTTAGACAGGGCCACTGAAGCTTTCTTT,CASSAQLDRATEAFF
TRBD2,TRBV9,TRBJ2-6,once,TGTGCCAGCAGCGACTCTGGGAAGCGGGGACTCCTCGGGGCCAACGTCCTGACTTTC,CASSDSGKRGLLGANVLTF
-,TRBV19,TRBJ2-7,-,TGTGCCAGTAGCCCCCTTGGGACCCAAGCCACCGAGCAGTACTTC,CASSPLGTQATEQYF